The present T cell receptor (beta chain) was sequenced within a study of T cell responses to AZD1222 COVID-19 vaccine. Here immunoSEQ multiplex PCR was the method, and the copy in TCRdb shows in-frame clones only, minus some. The table includes around 100,000 clones, more than 75% detected once. This CDR3 spans 15 amino acids. The germline V gene has CDR1 GTSNPN and CDR2 SVGIG (reference sequence). Losses at the gene ends were 3 bases for V and 4 bases for J; bases not matched to a gene: 10. Specimen: peripheral blood, collected on day 0 of AZD1222 vaccination. The receptor comes from an adult in good health. The V and J genes are TRBV30 and TRBJ1-1, with 8 bases aligning to TRBD1. CDR3 sequence: CAWSGRGLVGTEAFF. As DNA, the CDR3 is TGTGCCTGGAGCGGCAGGGGGCTCGTAGGCACTGAAGCTTTCTTT.